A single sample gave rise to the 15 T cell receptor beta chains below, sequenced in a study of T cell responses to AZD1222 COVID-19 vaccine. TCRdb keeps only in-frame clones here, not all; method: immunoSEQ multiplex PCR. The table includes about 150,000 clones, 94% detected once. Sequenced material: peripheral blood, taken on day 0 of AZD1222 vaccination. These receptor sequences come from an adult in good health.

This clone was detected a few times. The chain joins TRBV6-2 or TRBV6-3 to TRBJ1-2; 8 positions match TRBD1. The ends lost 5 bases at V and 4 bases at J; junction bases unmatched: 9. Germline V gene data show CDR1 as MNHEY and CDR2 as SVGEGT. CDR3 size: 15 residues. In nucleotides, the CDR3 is TGTGCCAGCAGTGCCCCGGACAGGGATCTCTATGGCTACACCTTC. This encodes CASSAPDRDLYGYTF.

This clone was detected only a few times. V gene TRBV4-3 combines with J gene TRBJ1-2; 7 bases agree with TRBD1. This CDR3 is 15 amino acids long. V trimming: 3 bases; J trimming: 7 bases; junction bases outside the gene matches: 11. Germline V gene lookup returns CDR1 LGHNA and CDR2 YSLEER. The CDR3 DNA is TGCGCCAGCAGCCAGGAAAAGACAGGGCGGCCTGGCTACACCTTC. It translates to CASSQEKTGRPGYTF.

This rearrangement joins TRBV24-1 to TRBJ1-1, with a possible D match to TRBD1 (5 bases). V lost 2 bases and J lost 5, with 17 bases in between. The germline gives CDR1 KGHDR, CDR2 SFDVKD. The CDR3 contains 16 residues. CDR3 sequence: CATSDSKTAPSTEAFF. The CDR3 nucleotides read TGTGCCACCAGTGATTCGAAGACAGCCCCGAGTACTGAAGCTTTCTTT.

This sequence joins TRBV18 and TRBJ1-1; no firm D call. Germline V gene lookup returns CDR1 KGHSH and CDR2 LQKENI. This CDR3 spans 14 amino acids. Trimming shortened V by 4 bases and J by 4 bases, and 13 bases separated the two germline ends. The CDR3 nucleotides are TGTGCCAGCTCACGGGCAGGCGATCGCACTGAAGCTTTCTTT. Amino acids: CASSRAGDRTEAFF.

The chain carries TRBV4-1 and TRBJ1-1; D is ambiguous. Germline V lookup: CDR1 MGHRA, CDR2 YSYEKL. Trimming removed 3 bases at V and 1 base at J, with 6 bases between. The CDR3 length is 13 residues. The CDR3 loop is CASSQRPNTEAFF. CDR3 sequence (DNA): TGCGCCAGCAGCCAGAGACCGAACACTGAAGCTTTCTTT.

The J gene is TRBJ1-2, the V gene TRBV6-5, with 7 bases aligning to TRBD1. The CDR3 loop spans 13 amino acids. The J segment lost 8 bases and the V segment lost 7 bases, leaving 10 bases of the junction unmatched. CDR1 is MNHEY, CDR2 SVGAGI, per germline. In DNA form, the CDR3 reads TGTGCCAGCAACGACAGGGAAGAGCGGGGCTACACCTTC. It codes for CASNDREERGYTF.

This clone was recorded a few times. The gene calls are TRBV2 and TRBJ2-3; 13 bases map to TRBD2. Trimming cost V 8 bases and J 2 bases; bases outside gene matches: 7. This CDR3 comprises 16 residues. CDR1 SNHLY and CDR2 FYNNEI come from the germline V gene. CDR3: CASLGTSGDNTDTQYF. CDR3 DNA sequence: TGTGCCAGCCTCGGGACTAGCGGGGATAACACAGATACGCAGTATTTT.

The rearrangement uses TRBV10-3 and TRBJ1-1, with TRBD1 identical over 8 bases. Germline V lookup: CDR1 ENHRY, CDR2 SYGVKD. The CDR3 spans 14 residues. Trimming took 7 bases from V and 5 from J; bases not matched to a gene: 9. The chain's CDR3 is CAIKQTGGGTEAFF. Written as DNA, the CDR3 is TGTGCCATCAAACAAACAGGGGGAGGGACTGAAGCTTTCTTT.

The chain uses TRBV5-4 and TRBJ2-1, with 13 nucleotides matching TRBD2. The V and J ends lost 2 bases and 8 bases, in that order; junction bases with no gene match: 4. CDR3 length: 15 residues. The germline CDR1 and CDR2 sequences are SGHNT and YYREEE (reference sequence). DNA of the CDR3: TGTGCCAGCAGCTTTAAACTAGCGGGAGGGCATGAGCAGTTCTTC. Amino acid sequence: CASSFKLAGGHEQFF.

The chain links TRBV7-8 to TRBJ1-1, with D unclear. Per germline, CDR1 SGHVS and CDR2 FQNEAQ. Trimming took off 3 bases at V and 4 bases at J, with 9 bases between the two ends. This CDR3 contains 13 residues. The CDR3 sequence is CASSLQDGTEAFF. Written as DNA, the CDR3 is TGTGCCAGCAGCTTGCAGGACGGCACTGAAGCTTTCTTT.

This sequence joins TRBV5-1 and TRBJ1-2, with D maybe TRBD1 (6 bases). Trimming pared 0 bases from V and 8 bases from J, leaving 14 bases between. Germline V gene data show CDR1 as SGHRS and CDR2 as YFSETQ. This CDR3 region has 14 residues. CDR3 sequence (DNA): TGCGCCAGCAGCTTGGACGGAGGACAGTCCGGCTACACCTTC. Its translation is CASSLDGGQSGYTF.

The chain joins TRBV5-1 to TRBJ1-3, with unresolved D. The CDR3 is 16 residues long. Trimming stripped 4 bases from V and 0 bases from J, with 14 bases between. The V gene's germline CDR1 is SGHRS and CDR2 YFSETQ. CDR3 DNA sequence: TGCGCCAGCAGCCCCTGGACTCCAACCTCTGGAAACACCATATATTTT. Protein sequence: CASSPWTPTSGNTIYF.

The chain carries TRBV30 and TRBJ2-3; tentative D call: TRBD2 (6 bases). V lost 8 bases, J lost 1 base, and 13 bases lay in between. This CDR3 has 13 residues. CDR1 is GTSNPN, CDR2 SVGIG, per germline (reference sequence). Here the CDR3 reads CAGSGGGTDTQYF. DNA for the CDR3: TGTGCCGGGTCCGGGGGAGGCACAGATACGCAGTATTTT.

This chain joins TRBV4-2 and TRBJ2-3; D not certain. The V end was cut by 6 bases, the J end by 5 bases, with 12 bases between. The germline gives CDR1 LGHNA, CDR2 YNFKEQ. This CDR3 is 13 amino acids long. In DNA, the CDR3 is TGTGCCAGCAGGGACCATGCCGGAGATACGCAGTATTTT. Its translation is CASRDHAGDTQYF.

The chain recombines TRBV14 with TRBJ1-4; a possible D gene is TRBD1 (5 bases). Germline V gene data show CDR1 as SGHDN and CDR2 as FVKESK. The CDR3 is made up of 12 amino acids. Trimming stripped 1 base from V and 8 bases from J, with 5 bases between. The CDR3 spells CASSQAGEKLFF. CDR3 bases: TGTGCCAGCAGCCAAGCAGGGGAAAAACTGTTTTTT.